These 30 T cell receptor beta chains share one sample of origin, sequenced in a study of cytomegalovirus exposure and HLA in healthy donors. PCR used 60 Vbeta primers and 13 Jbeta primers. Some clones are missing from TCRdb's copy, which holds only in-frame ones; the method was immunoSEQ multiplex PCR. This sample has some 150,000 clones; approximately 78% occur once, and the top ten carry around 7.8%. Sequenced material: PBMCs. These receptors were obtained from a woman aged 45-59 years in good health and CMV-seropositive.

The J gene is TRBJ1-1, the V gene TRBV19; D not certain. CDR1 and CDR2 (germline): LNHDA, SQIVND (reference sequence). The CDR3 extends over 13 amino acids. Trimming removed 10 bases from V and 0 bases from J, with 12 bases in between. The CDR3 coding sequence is TGTGCCACCTCACGAGGAATGAACACTGAAGCTTTCTTT. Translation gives CATSRGMNTEAFF.

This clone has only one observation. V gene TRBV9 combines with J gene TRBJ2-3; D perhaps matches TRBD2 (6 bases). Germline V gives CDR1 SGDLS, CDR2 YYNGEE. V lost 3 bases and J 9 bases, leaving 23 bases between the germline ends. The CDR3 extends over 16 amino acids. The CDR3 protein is CASSADPSVGGATQYF. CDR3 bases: TGTGCCAGCAGCGCGGACCCTAGCGTCGGAGGGGCCACGCAGTATTTT.

CDR3: CASSVHGDSGNTIYF. CDR3 nucleotide sequence: TGTGCCAGCAGTGTGCATGGAGACTCTGGAAACACCATATATTTT. V gene TRBV2 combines with J gene TRBJ1-3; no definite D call. Germline V gives CDR1 SNHLY, CDR2 FYNNEI. The CDR3 runs to 15 residues. Trimming left V 4 bases short and J 0 bases short, with 10 bases between.

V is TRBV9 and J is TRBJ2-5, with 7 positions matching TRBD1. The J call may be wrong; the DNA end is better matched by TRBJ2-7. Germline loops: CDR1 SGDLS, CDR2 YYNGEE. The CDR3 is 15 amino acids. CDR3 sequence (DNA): TGTGCCAGCAGCGTAAAAGGGGGCACATCCTACGAGCAGTACTTC. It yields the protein CASSVKGGTSYEQYF.

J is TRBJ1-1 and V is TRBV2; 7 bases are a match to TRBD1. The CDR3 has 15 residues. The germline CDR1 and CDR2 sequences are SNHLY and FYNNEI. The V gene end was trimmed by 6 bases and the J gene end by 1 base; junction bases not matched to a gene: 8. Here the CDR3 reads CASRKDRVKNTEAFF. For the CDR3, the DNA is TGTGCCAGCAGGAAAGACAGGGTGAAGAACACTGAAGCTTTCTTT.

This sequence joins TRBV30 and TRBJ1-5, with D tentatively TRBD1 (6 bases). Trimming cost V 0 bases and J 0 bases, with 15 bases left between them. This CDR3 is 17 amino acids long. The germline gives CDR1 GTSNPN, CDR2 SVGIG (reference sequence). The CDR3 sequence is CAWSVTRGPYSNQPQHF. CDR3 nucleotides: TGTGCCTGGAGTGTAACCAGGGGCCCTTATAGCAATCAGCCCCAGCATTTT.

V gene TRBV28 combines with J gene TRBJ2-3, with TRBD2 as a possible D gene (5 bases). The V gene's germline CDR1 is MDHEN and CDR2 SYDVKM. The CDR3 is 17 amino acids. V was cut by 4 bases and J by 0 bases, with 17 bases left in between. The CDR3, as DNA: TGTGCCAGCAGTTCCCCCTCTCCACGGGGAAGCACAGATACGCAGTATTTT. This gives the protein CASSSPSPRGSTDTQYF.

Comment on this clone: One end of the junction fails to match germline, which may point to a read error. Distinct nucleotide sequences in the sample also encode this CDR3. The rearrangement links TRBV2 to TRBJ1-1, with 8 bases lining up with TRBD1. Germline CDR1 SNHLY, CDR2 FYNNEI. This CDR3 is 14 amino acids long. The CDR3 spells CASSSGQGGTEAFF. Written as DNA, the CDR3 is TGCGCCAGCAGTTCCGGACAGGGTGGCACTGAAGCTTTCTTT.

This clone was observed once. CDR3 coding DNA: TGTGCCAGCAGCTTGAGTCCTGCCGGCACCGGGGAGCTGTTTTTT. Protein: CASSLSPAGTGELFF. The V call is TRBV11-2, the J call TRBJ2-2, with D hard to call. From germline, CDR1 is SGHAT and CDR2 FQNNGV. V was clipped by 3 bases and J by 4 bases, with 12 bases between them. This CDR3 has 15 residues.

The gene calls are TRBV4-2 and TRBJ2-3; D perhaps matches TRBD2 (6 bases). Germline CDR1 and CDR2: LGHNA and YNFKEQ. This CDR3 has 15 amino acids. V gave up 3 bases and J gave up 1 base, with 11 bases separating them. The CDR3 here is CASSHPSDGTDTQYF. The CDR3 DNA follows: TGTGCCAGCAGCCACCCTAGCGACGGCACAGATACGCAGTATTTT.

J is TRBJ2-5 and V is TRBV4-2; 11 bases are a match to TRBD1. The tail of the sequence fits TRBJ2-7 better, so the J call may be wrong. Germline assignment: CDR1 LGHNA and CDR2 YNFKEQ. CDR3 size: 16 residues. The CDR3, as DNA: TGTGCCAGCAGCCAAGTGGAGGGACAGGGGGTTTCCGAGCAGTACTTC. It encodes CASSQVEGQGVSEQYF.

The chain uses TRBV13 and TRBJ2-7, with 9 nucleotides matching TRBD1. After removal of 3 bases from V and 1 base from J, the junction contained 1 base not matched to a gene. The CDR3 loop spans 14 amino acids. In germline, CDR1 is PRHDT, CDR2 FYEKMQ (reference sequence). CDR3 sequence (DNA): TGTGCCAGCAGCTTCGGACAGGGGTCCTACGAGCAGTACTTC. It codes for CASSFGQGSYEQYF.

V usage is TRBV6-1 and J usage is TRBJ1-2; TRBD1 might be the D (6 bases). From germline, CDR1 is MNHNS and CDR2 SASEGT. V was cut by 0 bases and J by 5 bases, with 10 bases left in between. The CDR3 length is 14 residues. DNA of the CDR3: TGTGCCAGCAGTGAAGCGGGAACAGGGTATGGCTACACCTTC. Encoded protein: CASSEAGTGYGYTF.

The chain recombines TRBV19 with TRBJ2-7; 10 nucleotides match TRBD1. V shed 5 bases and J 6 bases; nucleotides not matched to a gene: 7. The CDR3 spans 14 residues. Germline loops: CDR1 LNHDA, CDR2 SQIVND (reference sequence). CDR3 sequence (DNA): TGTGCCAGTAGTGCATGGACAGGGGGAGTCGAGCAGTACTTC. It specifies CASSAWTGGVEQYF.

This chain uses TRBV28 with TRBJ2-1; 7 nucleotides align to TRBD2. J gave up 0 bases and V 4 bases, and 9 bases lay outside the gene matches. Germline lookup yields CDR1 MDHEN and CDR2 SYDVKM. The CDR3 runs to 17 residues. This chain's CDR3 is CASSSLGLVGSYNEQFF. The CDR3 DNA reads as TGTGCCAGCAGTTCCCTCGGACTAGTGGGCTCCTACAATGAGCAGTTCTTC.

The CDR3 reads CASREREGGVYEQYF. The CDR3 DNA follows: TGTGCCAGCAGAGAAAGGGAGGGAGGGGTCTACGAGCAGTACTTC. The chain recombines TRBV6-1 with TRBJ2-7, with 7 positions matching TRBD2. This CDR3 is 15 amino acids long. Germline V gives CDR1 MNHNS, CDR2 SASEGT. The V segment lost 6 bases and the J segment 3 bases; nucleotides outside the gene matches: 11.

The CDR3 DNA follows: TGTGCCACATCCCATTTGAGGGACACGAACACTGAAGCTTTCTTT. It encodes CATSHLRDTNTEAFF. V and J are TRBV19 and TRBJ1-1; possibly TRBD1 for D (6 bases). This CDR3 is built from 15 residues. V lost 10 bases and J 1 base, leaving 19 bases between the germline ends. Germline V gene sequence: CDR1 LNHDA, CDR2 SQIVND (reference sequence).

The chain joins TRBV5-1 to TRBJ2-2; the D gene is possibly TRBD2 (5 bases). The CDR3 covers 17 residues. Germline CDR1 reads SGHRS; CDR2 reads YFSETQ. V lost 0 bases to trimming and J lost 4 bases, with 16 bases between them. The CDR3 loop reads CASSLEASLASTGELFF. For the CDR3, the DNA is TGCGCCAGCAGCTTGGAGGCGTCGTTAGCGAGCACCGGGGAGCTGTTTTTT.

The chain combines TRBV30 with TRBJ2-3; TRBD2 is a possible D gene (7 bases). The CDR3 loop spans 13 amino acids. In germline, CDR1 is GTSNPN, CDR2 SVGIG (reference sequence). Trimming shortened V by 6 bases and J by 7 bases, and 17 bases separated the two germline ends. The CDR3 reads CACYGGPVHTQYF. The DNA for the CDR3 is TGTGCCTGCTACGGGGGGCCCGTTCATACGCAGTATTTT.

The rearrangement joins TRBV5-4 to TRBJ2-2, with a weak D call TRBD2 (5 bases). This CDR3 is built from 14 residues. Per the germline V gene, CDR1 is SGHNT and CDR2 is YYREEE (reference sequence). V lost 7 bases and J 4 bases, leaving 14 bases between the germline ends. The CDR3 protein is CASRRGSGTGELFF. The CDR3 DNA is TGTGCCAGCCGACGAGGGTCGGGCACCGGGGAGCTGTTTTTT.

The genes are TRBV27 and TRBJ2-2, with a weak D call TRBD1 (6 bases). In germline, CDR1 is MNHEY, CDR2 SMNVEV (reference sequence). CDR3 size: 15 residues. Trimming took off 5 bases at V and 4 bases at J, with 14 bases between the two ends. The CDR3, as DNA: TGTGCCAGCAGTCCCCAGGGGACGTTCACCGGGGAGCTGTTTTTT. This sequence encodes CASSPQGTFTGELFF.

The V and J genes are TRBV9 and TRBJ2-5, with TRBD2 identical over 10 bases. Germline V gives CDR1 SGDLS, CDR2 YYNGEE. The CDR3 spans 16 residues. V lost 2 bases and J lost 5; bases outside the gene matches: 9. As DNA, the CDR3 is TGTGCCAGCAGCGTTACTAGCGGGGACTACCTCGAGACCCAGTACTTC. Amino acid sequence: CASSVTSGDYLETQYF. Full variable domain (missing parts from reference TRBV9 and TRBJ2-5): DSGVTQTPKHLITATGQRVTLRCSPRSGDLSVYWYQQSLDQGLQFLIQYYNGEERAKGNILERFSAQQFPDLHSELNLSSLELGDSALYFCASSVTSGDYLETQYFGPGTRLLVL.

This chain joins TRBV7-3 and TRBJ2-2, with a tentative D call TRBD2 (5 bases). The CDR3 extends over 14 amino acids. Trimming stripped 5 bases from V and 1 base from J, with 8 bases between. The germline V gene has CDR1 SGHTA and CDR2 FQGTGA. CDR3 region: CASSPRGNTGELFF. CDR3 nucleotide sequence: TGTGCCAGCAGCCCCCGGGGGAACACCGGGGAGCTGTTTTTT.

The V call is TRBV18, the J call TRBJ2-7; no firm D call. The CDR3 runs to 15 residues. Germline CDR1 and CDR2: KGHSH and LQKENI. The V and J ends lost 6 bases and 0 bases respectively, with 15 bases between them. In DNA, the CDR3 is TGTGCCAGCTCCCCGTCCCGAGAGAACTCCTACGAGCAGTACTTC. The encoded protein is CASSPSRENSYEQYF.

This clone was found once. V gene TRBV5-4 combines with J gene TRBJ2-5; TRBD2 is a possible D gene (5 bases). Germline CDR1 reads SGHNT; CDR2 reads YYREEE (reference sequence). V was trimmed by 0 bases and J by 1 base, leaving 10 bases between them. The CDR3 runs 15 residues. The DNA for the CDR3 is TGTGCCAGCAGCTTGGGAGCGGAGCTCCAAGAGACCCAGTACTTC. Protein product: CASSLGAELQETQYF.

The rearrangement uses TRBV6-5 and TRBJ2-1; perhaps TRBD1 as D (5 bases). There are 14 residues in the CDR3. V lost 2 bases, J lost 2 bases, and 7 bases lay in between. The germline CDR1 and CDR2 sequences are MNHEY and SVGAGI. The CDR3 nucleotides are TGTGCCAGCAGTTACGACAGCGCCTACAATGAGCAGTTCTTC. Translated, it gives CASSYDSAYNEQFF.

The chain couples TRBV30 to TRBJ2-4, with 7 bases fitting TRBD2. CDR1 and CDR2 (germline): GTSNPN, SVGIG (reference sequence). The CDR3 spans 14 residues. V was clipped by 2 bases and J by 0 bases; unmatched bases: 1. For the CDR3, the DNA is TGTGCCTGGAGTCCTAGCGGAGCCAAAAACATTCAGTACTTC. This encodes CAWSPSGAKNIQYF.

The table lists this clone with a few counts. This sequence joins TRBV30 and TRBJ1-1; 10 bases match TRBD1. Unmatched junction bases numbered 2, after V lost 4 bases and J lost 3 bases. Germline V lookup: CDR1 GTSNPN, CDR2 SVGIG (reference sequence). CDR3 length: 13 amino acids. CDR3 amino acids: CAWTGTGDTEAFF. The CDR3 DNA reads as TGTGCCTGGACCGGGACAGGGGACACTGAAGCTTTCTTT. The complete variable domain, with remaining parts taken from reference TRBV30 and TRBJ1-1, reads SQTIHQWPATLVQPVGSPLSLECTVEGTSNPNLYWYRQAAGRGLQLLFYSVGIGQISSEVPQNLSASRPQDRQFILSSKKLLLSDSGFYLCAWTGTGDTEAFFGQGTRLTVV.

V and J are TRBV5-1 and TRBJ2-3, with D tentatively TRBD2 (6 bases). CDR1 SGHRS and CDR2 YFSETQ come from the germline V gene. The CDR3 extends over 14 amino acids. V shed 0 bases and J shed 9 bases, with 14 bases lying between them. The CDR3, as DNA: TGCGCCAGCAGCTTGGTCTCCCCTAGCGAGACGCAGTATTTT. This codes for CASSLVSPSETQYF.

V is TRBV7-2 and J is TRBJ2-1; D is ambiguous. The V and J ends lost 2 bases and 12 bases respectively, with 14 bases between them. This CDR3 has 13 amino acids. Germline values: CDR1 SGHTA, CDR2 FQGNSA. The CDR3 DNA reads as TGTGCCAGCAGCTTAATCGAGTCGTTTGGGCAGTTCTTC. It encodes CASSLIESFGQFF.